The 10 T cell receptor beta chains below all came from one sample that was sequenced in a study of radiotherapy plus CTLA-4 blockade in lung cancer. Clones were sequenced by immunoSEQ multiplex PCR, and TCRdb holds only the in-frame ones, with some missing. Counted here are about 45,000 clones, 73% occurring once; the ten biggest clones make up 3% to 4%. Specimen: peripheral blood, collected from a patient treated with radiotherapy plus ipilimumab. Source of these receptors: a human donor with non-small cell lung cancer who had a complete response to radiotherapy plus ipilimumab.

The chain employs TRBV7-8 and TRBJ1-2, with TRBD1 as a possible D gene (6 bases). CDR1 and CDR2 from the germline V gene are SGHVS and FQNEAQ. The CDR3 has 16 residues. The V and J ends lost 5 bases and 0 bases respectively, with 16 bases between them. In nucleotides, the CDR3 is TGTGCCAGCAGCCCCGGACAGTCATTCGCTAACTATGGCTACACCTTC. Translated, it gives CASSPGQSFANYGYTF.

The CDR3 DNA reads TGTGCCAGCAGTGAACTGTATGGACTTACACCTAACTATGGCTACACCTTC. It is translated as CASSELYGLTPNYGYTF. The chain recombines TRBV6-4 with TRBJ1-2; D call uncertain. V lost 3 bases and J 0 bases, leaving 17 bases between the germline ends. CDR3 size: 17 residues. Germline values: CDR1 MRHNA, CDR2 SNTAGT.

The rearrangement joins TRBV18 to TRBJ2-5, with 11 bases that match TRBD2. J was trimmed by 1 base and V by 1 base; bases with no gene match: 8. The CDR3 totals 18 residues. Germline CDR1 reads KGHSH; CDR2 reads LQKENI. In DNA form, the CDR3 reads TGTGCCAGCTCACCACGTATGATTGGACTAGCGGGCCAAGAGACCCAGTACTTC. It is translated as CASSPRMIGLAGQETQYF.

J is TRBJ1-2 and V is TRBV19; D unclear. Germline V lookup: CDR1 LNHDA, CDR2 SQIVND (reference sequence). V was clipped by 5 bases and J by 7 bases, with 17 bases between them. This CDR3 contains 14 residues. DNA for the CDR3: TGTGCCAGTAGTTTCCGGGAGCCTCCGAGTGGCTACACCTTC. Translated: CASSFREPPSGYTF.

The chain joins TRBV6-1 to TRBJ1-1, with no clear D. From germline, CDR1 is MNHNS and CDR2 SASEGT. This CDR3 spans 13 amino acids. Deletions cut 2 bases from V and 5 bases from J, with 9 bases between. CDR3 sequence (DNA): TGTGCCAGCAGTGAAAGTAGGAGGACTGAAGCTTTCTTT. Its protein product is CASSESRRTEAFF.

This clone has more than one count but fewer than ten. The chain joins TRBV7-3 to TRBJ2-3, with 11 bases identical to TRBD2. CDR3 length: 15 residues. J gave up 5 bases and V 5 bases, and 6 bases lay outside the gene matches. The V gene's germline CDR1 is SGHTA and CDR2 FQGTGA. As DNA, the CDR3 is TGTGCCAGCAGCGGAGCCGGGACTAGCGGAGATACGCAGTATTTT. Protein sequence: CASSGAGTSGDTQYF.

The chain employs TRBV28 and TRBJ1-4; perhaps TRBD1 as D (6 bases). Trimming removed 3 bases from V and 4 bases from J, with 12 bases in between. This CDR3 comprises 15 residues. Germline V gene lookup returns CDR1 MDHEN and CDR2 SYDVKM. The CDR3 spells CASSFAGENNEKLFF. The CDR3, as DNA: TGTGCCAGCAGTTTCGCAGGGGAGAATAATGAAAAACTGTTTTTT.

This chain uses TRBV30 with TRBJ2-3, with D unresolved. Germline loops: CDR1 GTSNPN, CDR2 SVGIG (reference sequence). Trimming left V 5 bases short and J 10 bases short, with 13 bases between. This CDR3 spans 11 amino acids. CDR3 in amino acids: CAWGRPAAQYF. CDR3 in DNA: TGTGCCTGGGGGCGACCAGCAGCGCAGTATTTT. The variable domain in full, with the rest retrieved from reference TRBV30 and TRBJ2-3, is SQTIHQWPATLVQPVGSPLSLECTVEGTSNPNLYWYRQAAGRGLQLLFYSVGIGQISSEVPQNLSASRPQDRQFILSSKKLLLSDSGFYLCAWGRPAAQYFGPGTRLTVL.

CDR3 bases: TGTGCCAGCAGTCCACAGGGGATTAGCAATCAGCCCCAGCATTTT. Amino acid sequence: CASSPQGISNQPQHF. The chain couples TRBV27 to TRBJ1-5, with TRBD1 identical over 7 bases. J gave up 0 bases and V 5 bases, and 4 bases lay outside the gene matches. CDR1 and CDR2 from the germline V gene are MNHEY and SMNVEV (reference sequence). CDR3 size: 15 residues.

This chain uses TRBV10-1 with TRBJ2-3; no firm D call. CDR3 length: 15 residues. From germline, CDR1 is WNHNN and CDR2 SYGVQD (reference sequence). V shed 0 bases and J shed 0 bases, with 7 bases lying between them. The chain's CDR3 is CASSESMASTDTQYF. CDR3 sequence (DNA): TGCGCCAGCAGTGAGTCGATGGCCAGCACAGATACGCAGTATTTT.